These T cell receptor beta chains were read from a single sample in a study of early T cells in non-severe SARS-CoV-2 infection. TCRdb passed the 5' RACE reads through MiXCR, listing each CDR3 protein once. The repertoire holds roughly 64,000 distinct CDR3 sequences, with 11% as singletons. The sample was whole blood, taken at baseline. These receptor sequences come from an adult who was a healthcare worker with PCR-confirmed SARS-CoV-2 infection or an uninfected control (not recorded which). The CDR3 runs from the conserved cysteine through the conserved F or W. A D gene is named only where the DNA matches it firmly. A clone size is listed for some rows: how often the clone was seen (once, few, many), or a class if it is expanded.

clone_size j_call v_call d_call cdr3_aa cdr3_nt
. TRBJ1-6 TRBV6-1 . CASGASTYNSPLHF TGTGCCAGCGGGGCCTCTACCTATAATTCACCCCTCCACTTT
. TRBJ1-6 TRBV3-1 TRBD1 CASSHPDRSNSPLHF TGTGCCAGCAGCCACCCGGACAGGAGTAATTCACCCCTCCACTTT
many TRBJ2-7 TRBV12-3/TRBV12-4 TRBD1 CASSPVDRVGLYEQYF TGTGCCAGCAGTCCCGTTGACAGGGTCGGACTCTACGAGCAGTACTTC
few TRBJ2-1 TRBV7-8 . CASSSAGSEQFF TGTGCCAGCAGCTCCGCCGGGAGTGAGCAGTTCTTC
. TRBJ1-1 TRBV5-4 TRBD1 CASSWGTGPRTEAFF TGTGCCAGCAGCTGGGGGACAGGACCCAGAACTGAAGCTTTCTTT
few TRBJ2-5 TRBV7-2 . CASSTRAFETQYF TGTGCCAGCAGCACACGGGCTTTCGAGACCCAGTACTTC
few TRBJ1-3 TRBV10-3 . CAIKGGSGNTIYF TGTGCCATCAAAGGGGGCTCTGGAAACACCATATATTTT
. TRBJ2-2 TRBV6-2/TRBV6-3 . CASKPGGNTGELFF TGTGCCAGCAAACCCGGGGGCAACACCGGGGAGCTGTTTTTT
few TRBJ1-6 TRBV12-3/TRBV12-4 . CASSLGPTGNSPLHF TGTGCCAGCAGTTTAGGCCCAACGGGGAATTCACCCCTCCACTTT
few TRBJ1-1 TRBV5-5 . CASSLKPNTEAFF TGTGCCAGCAGCTTGAAGCCGAACACTGAAGCTTTCTTT
few TRBJ2-2 TRBV9 TRBD2 CASSVLAGGENTGELFF TGTGCCAGCAGCGTTTTAGCGGGGGGCGAGAACACCGGGGAGCTGTTTTTT
few TRBJ2-3 TRBV20-1 . CSARAKGHSRDTQYF TGCAGTGCTAGGGCTAAGGGGCACTCCCGGGATACGCAGTATTTT
many TRBJ1-4 TRBV27 TRBD1 CASSPSTGRTNEKLFF TGTGCCAGCAGTCCCTCGACAGGGCGAACTAATGAAAAACTGTTTTTT
few TRBJ2-2 TRBV11-2 . CASSSRRVTGELFF TGTGCCAGCAGCTCCAGAAGGGTGACCGGGGAGCTGTTTTTT
. TRBJ2-5 TRBV10-3 . CAIRTVIEETQYF TGTGCCATCAGGACAGTAATAGAAGAGACCCAGTACTTC
. TRBJ2-7 TRBV11-2 . CASSLDAPGEQYF TGTGCCAGCAGCTTAGATGCGCCAGGGGAGCAGTACTTC
once TRBJ2-3 TRBV5-1 TRBD2 CASSLGLAVTDTQYF TGCGCCAGCAGCTTGGGACTAGCGGTCACAGATACGCAGTATTTT
. TRBJ1-1 TRBV11-2 . CASSLDPLPRAVAFF TGTGCCAGCAGCTTAGATCCCCTCCCAAGGGCCGTGGCTTTCTTT
many TRBJ2-5 TRBV20-1 . CSAPHPWRQETQYF TGCAGTGCTCCCCACCCTTGGAGACAAGAGACCCAGTACTTC
. TRBJ1-1 TRBV6-1 . CASSGPTGNTEAFF TGTGCCAGCAGTGGCCCCACAGGGAACACTGAAGCTTTCTTT
. TRBJ2-3 TRBV20-1 TRBD1 CSAGQGGTDTQYF TGCAGTGCCGGACAGGGGGGAACAGATACGCAGTATTTT
many TRBJ2-2 TRBV6-1 TRBD1 CASSEARGRVGELFF TGTGCCAGCAGTGAAGCGAGGGGGCGAGTCGGGGAGCTGTTTTTT
. TRBJ1-2 TRBV19 . CASTPDSLEALYGYTF TGTGCCAGTACGCCGGACAGCCTGGAGGCCCTCTATGGCTACACCTTC
. TRBJ1-5 TRBV6-2/TRBV6-3 . CASSYSTGAGTDNQPQHF TGTGCCAGCAGTTATTCGACCGGGGCAGGGACGGATAATCAGCCCCAGCATTTT
. TRBJ2-2 TRBV18 TRBD2 CASSPRLAGANTGELFF TGTGCCAGCTCACCACGACTAGCGGGGGCCAACACCGGGGAGCTGTTTTTT
. TRBJ1-2 TRBV12-3/TRBV12-4 TRBD1 CASSLGQGVNGYTF TGTGCCAGCAGTTTGGGACAGGGCGTGAATGGCTACACCTTC
few TRBJ1-5 TRBV19 TRBD1 CASSIGTGGHKPQHF TGTGCCAGTAGTATAGGGACAGGGGGCCATAAGCCCCAGCATTTT
. TRBJ2-1 TRBV5-1 . CASSLAYNNEQFF TGCGCCAGCAGCTTGGCATATAACAATGAGCAGTTCTTC
. TRBJ2-5 TRBV29-1 . CSFRDITQETQYF TGCAGCTTCCGGGACATAACACAAGAGACCCAGTACTTC
. TRBJ2-1 TRBV18 . CASSRLPAGGNEQFF TGTGCCAGCTCCCGGCTGCCCGCTGGGGGGAATGAGCAGTTCTTC
. TRBJ2-1 TRBV24-1 . CATSAGYNEQFF TGTGCCACCAGCGCAGGTTACAATGAGCAGTTCTTC
. TRBJ2-5 TRBV12-3/TRBV12-4 . CATTSSETQYF TGTGCCACAACCTCGTCAGAGACCCAGTACTTC
. TRBJ2-3 TRBV7-3 . CASSFHREDTQYF TGTGCCAGCAGCTTCCATAGGGAAGATACGCAGTATTTT